A single sample is the source of the 4 T cell receptor beta chains below, sequenced in a study of shared clonotypes between healthy human individuals. Naivety among CD8 cells was defined by CD45RO negativity and positive CCR7 selection, thereby excluding terminally differentiated effector memory CD45RA+ cells. The protocol was immunoSEQ multiplex PCR, while the TCRdb copy is restricted to in-frame clones and leaves out a portion. The table lists about 2.1 million clones, approximately 92% of them singletons. The sequencing input was naive CD8+ T cells from PBMCs. Receptors were obtained from a man aged 18 to 29 in good health. Some clones in this sample may be carry-over from other donors' samples.

This clone appeared a single time. The chain has TRBV9 and TRBJ2-7; TRBD1 matches 8 bases. Germline CDR1 is SGDLS and CDR2 is YYNGEE. The length of the CDR3 is 15 residues. J was trimmed by 4 bases and V by 0 bases; bases with no gene match: 6. Here the CDR3 reads CASSVDPGGPYEQYF. For the CDR3, the DNA is TGTGCCAGCAGCGTAGATCCAGGGGGCCCATACGAGCAGTACTTC. The whole variable domain, filled in from reference TRBV9 and TRBJ2-7, reads DSGVTQTPKHLITATGQRVTLRCSPRSGDLSVYWYQQSLDQGLQFLIQYYNGEERAKGNILERFSAQQFPDLHSELNLSSLELGDSALYFCASSVDPGGPYEQYFGPGTRLTVT.

The V call is TRBV4-3, the J call TRBJ2-3; maybe TRBD2 (5 bases). This CDR3 is built from 15 residues. Per germline, CDR1 LGHNA and CDR2 YSLEER. Trimming stripped 3 bases from V and 0 bases from J, with 10 bases between. The CDR3 sequence is CASSQLTRSTDTQYF. CDR3 sequence (DNA): TGCGCCAGCAGCCAGTTAACTAGAAGCACAGATACGCAGTATTTT.

In nucleotides, the CDR3 is TGTGCCAGCAGTCCATCCCCGCGACTAGCGGTAAACCGGGGTTACGAGCAGTACTTC. The encoded protein is CASSPSPRLAVNRGYEQYF. V is TRBV28 and J is TRBJ2-7, with 9 bases matching TRBD2. V trimming: 5 bases; J trimming: 4 bases; junction bases outside the gene matches: 21. Germline values: CDR1 MDHEN, CDR2 SYDVKM. The CDR3 consists of 19 residues.

This clone was seen a few times. The identical CDR3 is also encoded by other nucleotide sequences in the sample. The chain is built from TRBV4-1 and TRBJ2-7; 10 positions agree with TRBD1. Losses at the gene ends were 4 bases for V and 4 bases for J; bases not matched to a gene: 1. Germline V lookup: CDR1 MGHRA, CDR2 YSYEKL. CDR3 length: 13 amino acids. The CDR3 sequence is CASSRGQGYEQYF. Written as DNA, the CDR3 is TGCGCCAGCAGCCGGGGACAGGGGTACGAGCAGTACTTC.